These T cell receptor beta chains were read from a single sample in a study of cytomegalovirus exposure and HLA in healthy donors. Assay: immunoSEQ multiplex PCR; the TCRdb copy retains only in-frame clones and omits some. Among approximately 190,000 clones listed, approximately 12% were seen once. Sequenced input: PBMCs. These receptors originate from a man between 45 and 60 years old in good health and CMV-seropositive. Both conserved end residues are part of each CDR3. Fields, in order: J gene, D gene, clone size, V gene, CDR3 DNA, CDR3 protein. A D gene is named only where the DNA matches it firmly. Not all rows give a size; the values are once, few, many and, for expanded clones, a class.

TRBJ2-3 TRBD1 NA TRBV19 TGTGCCAGTAGGTGGGACAGCAACACAGATACGCAGTATTTT CASRWDSNTDTQYF
TRBJ1-2 TRBD1 few TRBV28 TGTGCCAGCGGGAGGACAGGGGGCCTCGGCTACACCTTC CASGRTGGLGYTF
TRBJ1-5 NA few TRBV7-2 TGTGCCAGCAGCTTAGGGCAGGGAGGCCAGCCCCAGCATTTT CASSLGQGGQPQHF
TRBJ2-7 NA few TRBV6-1 TGTGCCAGCAGATTATCACAGGGTTCCTACGAGCAGTACTTC CASRLSQGSYEQYF
TRBJ2-1 TRBD2 NA TRBV27 TGTGCCAGCAGTCTGCGGACTAGCGGGGGGTACAATGAGCAGTTCTTC CASSLRTSGGYNEQFF
TRBJ2-2 TRBD2 NA TRBV7-2 TGTGCCAGCAGCCCTAGCGGGAGTCCCGGGGAGCTGTTTTTT CASSPSGSPGELFF
TRBJ1-2 NA few TRBV16 TGTGCCAGCAGCCAATATCGGGGGGCGGATGAAGGCTACACCTTC CASSQYRGADEGYTF
TRBJ2-2 TRBD1 few TRBV11-1 TGTGCCAGCAGCTTGTCTCCAGGGGGACACGGGGAGCTGTTTTTT CASSLSPGGHGELFF
TRBJ2-5 TRBD2 NA TRBV5-1 TGCGCCAGCAGCTGGCGGGGGGGCGGGGGAGAGACCCAGTACTTC CASSWRGGGGETQYF
TRBJ2-5 NA NA TRBV7-9 TGTGCCAGCCAGGGGTCGGGGCACAATAAAGAGACCCAGTACTTC CASQGSGHNKETQYF
TRBJ2-3 NA few TRBV5-4 TGTGCCAGCATCGGCGGGGTGGGAGATACGCAGTATTTT CASIGGVGDTQYF
TRBJ2-5 NA few TRBV5-4 TGTGCCAGCAGCTTGTGGGGCGCGGAGACCCAGTACTTC CASSLWGAETQYF
TRBJ2-5 TRBD2 few TRBV19 TGTGCCAGTAGCCGGGGGGGAGGCCACCAGTACTTC CASSRGGGHQYF
TRBJ2-1 NA few TRBV7-9 TGTGCCAGCAGCTTAGGGAGCCGAATGATCGAGCAGTTCTTC CASSLGSRMIEQFF
TRBJ1-1 NA NA TRBV2 TGTGCCAGCATGTTGGAGCCCAAACTCCTTTTTGGCACTGAAGCTTTCTTT CASMLEPKLLFGTEAFF
TRBJ2-7 NA NA TRBV9 TGTGCCAGCAGCGTTTCGACGGGGGGCCCGTATTACGAGCAGTACTTC CASSVSTGGPYYEQYF
TRBJ1-5 NA few TRBV6-6 TGTGCCAGCAACAGGGATCAGCCCCAGCATTTT CASNRDQPQHF
TRBJ1-1 TRBD1 NA TRBV6-5 TGTGCCGGCAGTTACGGGGACAGCGGAGGGACTGAAGCTTTCTTT CAGSYGDSGGTEAFF
TRBJ2-3 TRBD2 few TRBV7-8 TGTGCCAGCAGCTTACGGTTAGCGGGGGCCTTAACAGATACGCAGTATTTT CASSLRLAGALTDTQYF
TRBJ2-5 TRBD2 NA TRBV30 TGTGCCTGGAGTACTGGACTAGCGGTCCAAGAGACCCAGTACTTC CAWSTGLAVQETQYF
TRBJ1-2 NA once TRBV25-1 TGTGCCAGCAGTTTGTTGAGTAACTATGGCTACACCTTC CASSLLSNYGYTF
TRBJ2-2 NA few TRBV7-2 TGTGCCAGCAGCTCGAGGACTCCTAACACCGGGGAGCTGTTTTTT CASSSRTPNTGELFF
TRBJ1-1 TRBD1 NA TRBV25-1 TGTGCCAGCAGTAAGACAGGGGTAGGGAACACTGAAGCTTTCTTT CASSKTGVGNTEAFF
TRBJ2-1 TRBD2 few TRBV10-1 TGCGCCAGCAGTGCCCAGCGGGGGGGCCTATGGCGCGTGCAGTTCTTC CASSAQRGGLWRVQFF
TRBJ1-2 NA few TRBV7-6 TGTGCCAGCAGCTCACAGACAGGATCTAACTATGGCTACACCTTC CASSSQTGSNYGYTF
TRBJ2-4 TRBD1 NA TRBV29-1 TGCAGCGCCGCCGGGACAGGACCAAACATTCAGTACTTC CSAAGTGPNIQYF
TRBJ1-1 NA few TRBV5-1 TGCGCCAGCAGCTTGTTGGGAGGTAGGGAGGTGAGCACTGAAGCTTTCTTT CASSLLGGREVSTEAFF
TRBJ1-1 NA NA TRBV9 TGTGCCAGCAGCGTAGCCCCTTGGACAGCGAACACTGAAGCTTTCTTT CASSVAPWTANTEAFF
TRBJ1-5 NA few TRBV28 TGTGCCAGCAGACCTCTCCCCGAAGCCAGGGGACAGCCCCAGCATTTT CASRPLPEARGQPQHF
TRBJ1-4 NA NA TRBV5-1 TGCGCCAGCAGCTTGGCAACCCAGAATGAAAAACTGTTTTTT CASSLATQNEKLFF
TRBJ2-6 NA few TRBV6-6 TGTGCCAGCAGCCCTAAGGGGGCTGGGGCCAACGTCCTGACTTTC CASSPKGAGANVLTF
TRBJ2-2 TRBD1 NA TRBV11-3 TGTGCCACCGGGACAGGGGAAAACACCGGGGAGCTGTTTTTT CATGTGENTGELFF
TRBJ2-3 NA NA TRBV18 TGTGCCAGCTCGGGGCAGAGCACAGATACGCAGTATTTT CASSGQSTDTQYF
TRBJ1-4 TRBD1 NA TRBV5-6 TGTGCCAGCAGCTCTGGACAGGGGGCTTTAGCTAATGAAAAACTGTTTTTT CASSSGQGALANEKLFF
TRBJ1-1 TRBD1 many TRBV7-2 TGTGCCAGCAGCCCGAGACAGGGAAAAACTGAAGCTTTCTTT CASSPRQGKTEAFF
TRBJ1-5 NA NA TRBV28 TGTGCCAGTCATCCAGGGGTTCAGCCCCAGCATTTT CASHPGVQPQHF
TRBJ2-2 NA NA TRBV5-1 TGCGCCAGCAGCCCCGGAGGATTGGGGAGAGACACCGGGGAGCTGTTTTTT CASSPGGLGRDTGELFF
TRBJ2-5 TRBD2 few TRBV29-1 TGCAGCGTTTCCATAGCGGGGGGTGGGGAGACCCAGTACTTC CSVSIAGGGETQYF
TRBJ2-7 NA few TRBV7-7 TGTGCTAGCAGCTTAGGGGAGGGGGTTGGCGAGCAGTACTTC CASSLGEGVGEQYF
TRBJ1-5 TRBD1 NA TRBV28 TGTGCCAGCAGTTTCCGACAGGGATCAAGCAATCAGCCCCAGCATTTT CASSFRQGSSNQPQHF
TRBJ2-2 NA few TRBV15 TGTGCCACCAGCAGAGCGACTCAAAACACCGGGGAGCTGTTTTTT CATSRATQNTGELFF
TRBJ1-5 NA few TRBV27 TGTGCCAGCAGTTCCCCCGGTGGCAATCAGCCCCAGCATTTT CASSSPGGNQPQHF
TRBJ2-3 NA NA TRBV6-1 TGTGCCAGCAGTGAAGACCTGAGAGGGGGTGGCACAGATACGCAGTATTTT CASSEDLRGGGTDTQYF
TRBJ2-5 NA NA TRBV5-4 TGTGCGTCAGGGCAGACAGAGACCCAGTACTTC CASGQTETQYF
TRBJ2-1 NA few TRBV9 TGTGCCAGCAGCGTAGGGATAGGGGGATATGAGCAGTTCTTC CASSVGIGGYEQFF
TRBJ1-2 NA few TRBV6-1 TGTGCCAGCAGTGGCTGGCGGGCCCGTGAGAACTATGGCTACACCTTC CASSGWRARENYGYTF
TRBJ2-2 NA NA TRBV6-6 TGTGCCAGCAGCCCCGTCACAATTAACACCGGGGAGCTGTTTTTT CASSPVTINTGELFF
TRBJ2-6 TRBD1 few TRBV11-1 TGTGCCAGCAGCCCCTGGACAGGGGAGCCTGGGGCCAACGTCCTGACTTTC CASSPWTGEPGANVLTF
TRBJ2-1 TRBD1 NA TRBV11-3 TGTGCCAGCAGCCCCCGACAGGGCTACAATGAGCAGTTCTTC CASSPRQGYNEQFF